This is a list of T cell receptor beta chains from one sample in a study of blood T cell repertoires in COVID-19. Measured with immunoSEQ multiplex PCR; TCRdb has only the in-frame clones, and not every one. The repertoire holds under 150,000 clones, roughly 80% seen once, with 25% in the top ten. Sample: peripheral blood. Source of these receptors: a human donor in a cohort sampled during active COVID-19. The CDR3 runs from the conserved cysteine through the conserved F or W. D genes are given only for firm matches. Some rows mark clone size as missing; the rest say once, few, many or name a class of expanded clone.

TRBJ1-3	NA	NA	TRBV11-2	CASSHLPGSSSGNTIYF	TGTGCCAGCAGCCACCTCCCAGGAAGTAGCTCTGGAAACACCATATATTTT
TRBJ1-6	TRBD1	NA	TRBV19	CASSTLERGLFNSPLHF	TGTGCCAGTAGTACCCTTGAGAGGGGGCTGTTTAATTCACCCCTCCACTTT
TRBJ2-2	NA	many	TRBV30	CAWSRSRAGELFF	TGTGCCTGGAGCCGGTCGCGTGCCGGGGAGCTGTTTTTT
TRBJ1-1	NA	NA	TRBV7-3	CASSPGGITEAFF	TGTGCCAGCAGCCCTGGGGGGATCACTGAAGCTTTCTTT
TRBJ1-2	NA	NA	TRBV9	CASSYRQTEGYTF	TGTGCCAGCAGTTACAGACAGACGGAAGGCTACACCTTC
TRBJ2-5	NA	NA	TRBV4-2	CASSQQEGSQETQYF	TGTGCCAGCAGCCAACAGGAGGGGTCCCAAGAGACCCAGTACTTC
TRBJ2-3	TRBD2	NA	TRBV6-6	CASSATSGREGDTQYF	TGTGCCAGCAGCGCCACTAGCGGGAGGGAAGGAGATACGCAGTATTTT
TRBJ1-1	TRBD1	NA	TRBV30	CAWSVPRTGVNTEAFF	TGTGCCTGGAGTGTCCCCCGAACAGGGGTGAACACTGAAGCTTTCTTT
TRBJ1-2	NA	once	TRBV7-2	CASSLATGLGDGYTF	TGTGCCAGCAGCTTAGCTACGGGACTTGGGGATGGCTACACCTTC
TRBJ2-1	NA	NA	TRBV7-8	CASSLAPGPSEQFF	TGTGCCAGCAGCTTAGCCCCGGGTCCCTCGGAGCAGTTCTTC
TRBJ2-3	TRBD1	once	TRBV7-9	CASSLGRTGDTQYF	TGTGCCAGCAGCTTAGGTCGGACAGGCGATACGCAGTATTTT
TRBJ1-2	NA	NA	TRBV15	CATSTDSYGYTF	TGTGCCACCAGCACCGACAGCTATGGCTACACCTTC
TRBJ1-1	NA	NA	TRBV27	CASRRVQTKNTEAFF	TGTGCCAGCAGACGGGTGCAGACCAAGAACACTGAAGCTTTCTTT
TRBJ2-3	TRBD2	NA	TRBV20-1	CSASSGLAGGFETDTQYF	TGCAGTGCTAGTAGTGGACTAGCGGGAGGGTTTGAGACAGATACGCAGTATTTT
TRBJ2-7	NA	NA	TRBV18	CASSRERTGDGYEQYF	TGTGCCAGCTCACGGGAAAGAACAGGAGACGGCTACGAGCAGTACTTC
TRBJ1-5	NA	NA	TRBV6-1	CASSARLRGTVDNQPQHF	TGTGCCAGCAGTGCTCGGTTGAGGGGGACGGTGGACAATCAGCCCCAGCATTTT
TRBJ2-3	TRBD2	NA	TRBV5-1	CASSLGTSGGPTDTQYF	TGCGCCAGCAGCTTGGGGACTAGCGGGGGGCCCACAGATACGCAGTATTTT
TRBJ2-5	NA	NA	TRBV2	CASSQSSPLETQYF	TGTGCCAGCAGTCAATCAAGCCCCTTAGAGACCCAGTACTTC
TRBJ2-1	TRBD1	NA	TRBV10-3	CAISTGQGRHNEQFF	TGTGCCATCAGTACGGGACAGGGCAGGCACAATGAGCAGTTCTTC
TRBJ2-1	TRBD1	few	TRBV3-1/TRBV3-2	CASSQAGTGASEQFF	TGTGCCAGCAGCCAAGCCGGGACAGGGGCATCCGAGCAGTTCTTC
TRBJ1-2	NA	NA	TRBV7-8	CASSLASTAYTF	TGTGCCAGCAGCTTAGCATCGACAGCCTACACCTTC
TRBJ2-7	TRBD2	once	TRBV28	CASRGRGRYEQYF	TGTGCCAGCAGGGGGAGGGGTCGGTACGAGCAGTACTTC
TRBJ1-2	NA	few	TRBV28	CASSTRGPSVNYGYTF	TGTGCCAGCAGTACCCGTGGGCCCAGTGTTAACTATGGCTACACCTTC
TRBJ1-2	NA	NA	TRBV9	CASSVDGQAHYGYTF	TGTGCCAGCAGCGTAGATGGGCAGGCTCACTATGGCTACACCTTC
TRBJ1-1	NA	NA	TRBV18	CASSPSRGEAFF	TGTGCCAGCTCACCATCCCGGGGGGAAGCTTTCTTT
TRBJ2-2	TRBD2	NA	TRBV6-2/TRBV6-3	CASSGTSGNVRTGELFF	TGTGCCAGCAGTGGGACTAGCGGGAACGTGAGGACCGGGGAGCTGTTTTTT
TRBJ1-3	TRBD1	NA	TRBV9	CASSVGTGYGNTIYF	TGTGCCAGCAGCGTAGGGACAGGGTATGGAAACACCATATATTTT
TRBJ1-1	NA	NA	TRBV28	CASIKPSSTEAFF	TGTGCCAGCATCAAGCCGTCGAGCACTGAAGCTTTCTTT